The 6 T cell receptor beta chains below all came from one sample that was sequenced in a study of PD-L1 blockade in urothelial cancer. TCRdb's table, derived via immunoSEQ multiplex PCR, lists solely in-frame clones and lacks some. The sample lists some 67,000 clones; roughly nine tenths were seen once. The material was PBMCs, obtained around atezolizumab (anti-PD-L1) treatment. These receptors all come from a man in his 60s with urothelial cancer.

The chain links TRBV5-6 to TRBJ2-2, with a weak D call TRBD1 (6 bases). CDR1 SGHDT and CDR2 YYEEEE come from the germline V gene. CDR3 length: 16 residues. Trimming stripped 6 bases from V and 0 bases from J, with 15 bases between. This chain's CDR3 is CASKDSIRTNTGELFF. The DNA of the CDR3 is TGTGCCAGCAAGGACAGTATTCGGACGAACACCGGGGAGCTGTTTTTT.

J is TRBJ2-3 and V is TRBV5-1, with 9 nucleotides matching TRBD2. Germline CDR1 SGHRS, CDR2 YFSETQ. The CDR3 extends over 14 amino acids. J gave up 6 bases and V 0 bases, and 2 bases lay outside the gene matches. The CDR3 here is CASSLAGTSDTQYF. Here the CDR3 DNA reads TGCGCCAGCAGCTTGGCGGGGACTAGCGATACGCAGTATTTT.

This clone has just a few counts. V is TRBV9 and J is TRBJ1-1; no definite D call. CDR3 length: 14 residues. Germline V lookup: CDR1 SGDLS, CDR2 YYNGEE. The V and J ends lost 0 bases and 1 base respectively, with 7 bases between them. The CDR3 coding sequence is TGTGCCAGCAGCGTAGCTACTACGAACACTGAAGCTTTCTTT. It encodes CASSVATTNTEAFF.

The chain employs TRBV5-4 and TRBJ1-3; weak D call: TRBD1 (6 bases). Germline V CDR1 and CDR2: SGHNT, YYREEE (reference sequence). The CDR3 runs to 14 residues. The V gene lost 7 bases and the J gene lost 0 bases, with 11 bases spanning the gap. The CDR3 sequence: CASQDRSSGNTIYF. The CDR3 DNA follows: TGTGCCAGCCAAGACAGGAGCTCTGGAAACACCATATATTTT.

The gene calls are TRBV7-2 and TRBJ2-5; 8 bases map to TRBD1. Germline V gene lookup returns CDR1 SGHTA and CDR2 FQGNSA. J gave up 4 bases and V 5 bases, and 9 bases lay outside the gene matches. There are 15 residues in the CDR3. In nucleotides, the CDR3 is TGTGCCAGCAGCCAACCGACAGGGGCAAGAGAGACCCAGTACTTC. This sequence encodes CASSQPTGARETQYF.

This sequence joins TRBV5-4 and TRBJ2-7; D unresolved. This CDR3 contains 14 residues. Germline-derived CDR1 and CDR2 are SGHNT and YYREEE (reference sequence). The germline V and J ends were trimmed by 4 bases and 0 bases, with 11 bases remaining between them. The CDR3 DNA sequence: TGTGCCAGCAGCCAGCCGGAGTCCTCCTACGAGCAGTACTTC. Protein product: CASSQPESSYEQYF.